These 21 T cell receptor beta chains originate from one sample sequenced in a study of blood T cell repertoires in COVID-19 (TCRdb year 2020). Library method: the immunoSEQ multiplex PCR assay. This immuneACCESS table, as held by TCRdb, lists in-frame sequences with V and J called but not all clones. Of the missing ones, under half trace to an unresolved V gene in checked studies; the others have no known cause. This sample has roughly 100,000 clones in its table, and more than 75% of those were observed once. 4% to 5.5% of the sample belongs to the ten largest clones. Material for sequencing was peripheral blood. The receptors were gathered from a human donor in a cohort sampled during active COVID-19.

The gene calls are TRBV10-3 and TRBJ1-6; no clear D gene. V gave up 4 bases and J gave up 4 bases, with 8 bases separating them. Per germline, CDR1 ENHRY and CDR2 SYGVKD. The CDR3 length is 14 residues. CDR3 in amino acids: CAISASLYNSPLHF. The CDR3, as DNA: TGTGCCATCAGTGCCAGTTTGTATAATTCACCCCTCCACTTT.

The chain combines TRBV18 with TRBJ2-5, with 9 positions matching TRBD2. Losses at the gene ends were 2 bases for V and 3 bases for J; bases not matched to a gene: 7. CDR1 is KGHSH, CDR2 LQKENI, per germline. The CDR3 runs 16 residues. The CDR3 DNA reads as TGTGCCAGCTCACCATGGCTAGCGGGGCGGGAAGAGACCCAGTACTTC. Translated, it gives CASSPWLAGREETQYF.

This chain connects TRBV4-2 to TRBJ1-2; 11 bases are a match to TRBD1. This CDR3 comprises 17 residues. CDR1 and CDR2 (germline): LGHNA, YNFKEQ. The J segment lost 8 bases and the V segment lost 2 bases, leaving 13 bases of the junction unmatched. CDR3 DNA: TGTGCCAGCAGCCAACTCGGGACAGGGGGAACAGGAGACGGCTACACCTTC. The encoded protein is CASSQLGTGGTGDGYTF.

The rearrangement joins TRBV18 to TRBJ2-5; tentative D call: TRBD1 (6 bases). Germline V gene lookup returns CDR1 KGHSH and CDR2 LQKENI. The V gene lost 3 bases and the J gene lost 1 base, with 9 bases spanning the gap. CDR3 length: 14 amino acids. Here the CDR3 DNA reads TGTGCCAGCTCACCGGGACATTTCCAAGAGACCCAGTACTTC. Translated: CASSPGHFQETQYF.

The CDR3 DNA follows: TGTGCTAGTGGTGAGGACACCGAATACGAGCAGTACTTC. Translation: CASGEDTEYEQYF. This chain joins TRBV12-5 and TRBJ2-7, with a possible D match to TRBD1 (5 bases). Germline-derived CDR1 and CDR2 are LGHNT and FRNRAP. The CDR3 runs to 13 residues. Trimming shortened V by 5 bases and J by 4 bases, and 12 bases separated the two germline ends.

V gene TRBV7-9 combines with J gene TRBJ1-2; the match to TRBD1 covers 8 bases. The J segment lost 4 bases and the V segment lost 5 bases, leaving 6 bases of the junction unmatched. Germline assignment: CDR1 SEHNR and CDR2 FQNEAQ (reference sequence). The CDR3 loop spans 14 amino acids. This CDR3 is CASSRGTGGYGYTF. CDR3 sequence (DNA): TGTGCCAGCAGCCGCGGAACAGGGGGCTATGGCTACACCTTC.

The chain joins TRBV6-5 to TRBJ2-7, with TRBD1 matching over 7 bases. CDR3 size: 13 residues. CDR1 and CDR2 (germline): MNHEY, SVGAGI. V lost 8 bases and J lost 4; bases outside the gene matches: 8. This CDR3 is CASSRQGWYEQYF. CDR3 nucleotides: TGTGCCAGCTCCAGACAGGGTTGGTACGAGCAGTACTTC.

Points on this clone: Other nucleotide sequences in the sample specify the same CDR3. This rearrangement joins TRBV18 to TRBJ1-6, with 9 bases that match TRBD1. This CDR3 has 14 residues. Germline V gives CDR1 KGHSH, CDR2 LQKENI. The J segment lost 7 bases and the V segment lost 3 bases, leaving 1 base of the junction unmatched. The CDR3 here is CASSPGQGNSPLHF. The DNA for the CDR3 is TGTGCCAGCTCACCCGGACAGGGGAATTCACCCCTCCACTTT.

The chain links TRBV3-1 (or the pseudogene TRBV3-2) to TRBJ2-7; D is undetermined. Trimming took 5 bases from V and 1 from J, leaving 3 bases between them. CDR3 size: 11 residues. Germline loops: CDR1 LGHDT, CDR2 YNNKEL (reference sequence). CDR3 nucleotides: TGTGCCAGCAGCTATTCCTACGAGCAGTACTTC. Amino acids: CASSYSYEQYF.

This clone occurred a few times. CDR3 region: CASTKTGWVNQPQHF. CDR3 coding DNA: TGTGCCAGTACCAAGACAGGTTGGGTCAATCAGCCCCAGCATTTT. J is TRBJ1-5 and V is TRBV19; the D gene is possibly TRBD1 (6 bases). Germline CDR1 LNHDA, CDR2 SQIVND (reference sequence). V was pared by 7 bases and J by 3 bases, with 16 bases between. The length of the CDR3 is 15 residues.

The chain joins TRBV6-2 or TRBV6-3 to TRBJ2-7, with 10 nucleotides matching TRBD2. Trimming removed 6 bases from V and 7 bases from J; junction bases left unmatched: 9. The CDR3 is 14 residues long. CDR1 is MNHEY and CDR2 is SVGEGT in the germline V gene. CDR3 sequence reads: CASSQRGGRREQYF. Here the CDR3 DNA reads TGTGCCAGCAGCCAGCGGGGGGGCCGGAGAGAGCAGTACTTC.

V usage is TRBV5-6 and J usage is TRBJ1-2; unclear D gene. Germline assignment: CDR1 SGHDT and CDR2 YYEEEE. Trimming took off 1 base at V and 6 bases at J, with 7 bases between the two ends. This CDR3 has 12 amino acids. Here the CDR3 DNA reads TGTGCCAGCAGCTTGATAGGAGATGGCTACACCTTC. It is translated as CASSLIGDGYTF.

The chain is built from TRBV24-1 and TRBJ2-3; the D gene is possibly TRBD1 (5 bases). Germline CDR1 reads KGHDR; CDR2 reads SFDVKD. The CDR3 totals 15 residues. With 3 bases removed from V and 2 bases from J, the gap between germline ends came to 11 bases. CDR3 protein: CATSDQGSPTDTQYF. The CDR3 DNA follows: TGTGCCACCAGTGATCAGGGTTCCCCCACAGATACGCAGTATTTT.

The rearrangement uses TRBV7-2 and TRBJ2-7, with 8 bases lining up with TRBD2. Germline assignment: CDR1 SGHTA and CDR2 FQGNSA. This CDR3 is built from 15 residues. With V trimmed by 3 bases and J by 4 bases, 8 bases remained unmatched. CDR3 DNA: TGTGCCAGCAGCTTTTTTCCGGGGGGGACTTACGAGCAGTACTTC. It yields the protein CASSFFPGGTYEQYF.

The chain recombines TRBV5-1 with TRBJ1-2; a weak D match, TRBD1 (5 bases). The CDR3 loop spans 13 amino acids. Germline V gene sequence: CDR1 SGHRS, CDR2 YFSETQ. V lost 2 bases and J lost 2, with 7 bases in between. This chain's CDR3 is CASSFGGNYGYTF. The CDR3 DNA reads as TGCGCCAGCAGCTTCGGGGGAAACTATGGCTACACCTTC.

The chain couples TRBV2 to TRBJ1-1; TRBD1 matches 12 bases. The CDR3 extends over 13 amino acids. From germline, CDR1 is SNHLY and CDR2 FYNNEI. The V segment lost 11 bases and the J segment 8 bases; nucleotides outside the gene matches: 9. The CDR3 nucleotides are TGTGCCGCCGTAGGGACAGGGGGCCGCGAAGCTTTCTTT. This sequence encodes CAAVGTGGREAFF.

The genes are TRBV4-3 and TRBJ2-3, with D perhaps matching TRBD1 (5 bases). The germline V and J ends were trimmed by 0 bases and 6 bases, with 10 bases remaining between them. The CDR3 is 14 amino acids. Germline values: CDR1 LGHNA, CDR2 YSLEER. DNA of the CDR3: TGCGCCAGCAGCCAAGAGGGGCGGTCTGATACGCAGTATTTT. Residues: CASSQEGRSDTQYF.

The chain joins TRBV9 to TRBJ1-6; 10 nucleotides agree with TRBD1. The CDR3 has 15 amino acids. V dropped 0 bases and J dropped 16; count of bases not matched to a gene: 10. Germline loops: CDR1 SGDLS, CDR2 YYNGEE. The chain's CDR3 is CASSVGGTGAVVLHF. In DNA form, the CDR3 reads TGTGCCAGCAGCGTAGGGGGGACAGGGGCAGTCGTTCTCCACTTT.

This clone has just one count. This chain connects TRBV29-1 to TRBJ1-1; possibly TRBD1 for D (5 bases). With 6 bases removed from V and 2 bases from J, the gap between germline ends came to 10 bases. This CDR3 contains 12 residues. CDR1 and CDR2 from the germline V gene are SQVTM and ANQGSEA. The CDR3 DNA sequence: TGCAGCGTACACAGGTCCAACACTGAAGCTTTCTTT. Encoded protein: CSVHRSNTEAFF.

The genes are TRBV19 and TRBJ2-6; D is undetermined. The length of the CDR3 is 19 residues. V was clipped by 5 bases and J by 4 bases, with 24 bases between them. CDR1 is LNHDA and CDR2 is SQIVND in the germline V gene (reference sequence). CDR3: CASSVTVGNYPAGANVLTF. Here the CDR3 DNA reads TGTGCCAGTAGTGTTACGGTAGGCAACTACCCTGCCGGGGCCAACGTCCTGACTTTC.

The chain combines TRBV7-2 with TRBJ1-4, with D possibly being TRBD1 (5 bases). The CDR3 contains 15 residues. Germline-derived CDR1 and CDR2 are SGHTA and FQGNSA. V dropped 5 bases and J dropped 0 bases, with 10 bases sitting between them. CDR3 sequence reads: CASSGQGTTNEKLFF. For the CDR3, the DNA is TGTGCCAGCAGCGGGCAGGGTACAACTAATGAAAAACTGTTTTTT.